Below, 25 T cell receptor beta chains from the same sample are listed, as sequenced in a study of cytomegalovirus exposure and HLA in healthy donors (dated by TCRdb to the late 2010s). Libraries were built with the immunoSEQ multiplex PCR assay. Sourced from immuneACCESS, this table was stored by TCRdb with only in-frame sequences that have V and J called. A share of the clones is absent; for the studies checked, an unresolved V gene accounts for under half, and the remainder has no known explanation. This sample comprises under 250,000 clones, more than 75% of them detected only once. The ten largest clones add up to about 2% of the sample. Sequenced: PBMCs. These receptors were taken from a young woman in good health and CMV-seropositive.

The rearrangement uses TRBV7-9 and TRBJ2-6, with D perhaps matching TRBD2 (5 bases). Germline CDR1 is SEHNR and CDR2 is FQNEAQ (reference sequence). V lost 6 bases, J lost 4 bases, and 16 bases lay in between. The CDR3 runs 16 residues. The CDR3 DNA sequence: TGTGCCAGCAGACATGATTCGAGGGCCGGGGCCAACGTCCTGACTTTC. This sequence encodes CASRHDSRAGANVLTF.

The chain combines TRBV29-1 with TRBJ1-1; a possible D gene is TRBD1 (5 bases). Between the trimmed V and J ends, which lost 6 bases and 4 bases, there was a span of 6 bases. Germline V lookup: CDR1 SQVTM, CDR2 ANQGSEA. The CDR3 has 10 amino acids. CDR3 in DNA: TGCAGCGTGGGGGGCACTGAAGCTTTCTTT. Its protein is CSVGGTEAFF.

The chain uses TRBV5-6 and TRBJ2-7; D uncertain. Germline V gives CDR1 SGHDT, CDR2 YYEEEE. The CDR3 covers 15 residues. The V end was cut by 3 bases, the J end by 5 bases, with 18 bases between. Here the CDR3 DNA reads TGTGCCAGCAGCTCTCCCCTGACTCTAGGTGACGAGCAGTACTTC. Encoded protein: CASSSPLTLGDEQYF.

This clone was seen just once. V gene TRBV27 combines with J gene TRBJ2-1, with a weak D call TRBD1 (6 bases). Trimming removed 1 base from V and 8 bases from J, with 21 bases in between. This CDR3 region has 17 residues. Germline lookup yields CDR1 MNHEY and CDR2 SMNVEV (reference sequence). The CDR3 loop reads CASSLWSGTQGLDEQFF. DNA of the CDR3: TGTGCCAGCAGTTTATGGAGCGGAACTCAGGGGCTCGATGAGCAGTTCTTC.

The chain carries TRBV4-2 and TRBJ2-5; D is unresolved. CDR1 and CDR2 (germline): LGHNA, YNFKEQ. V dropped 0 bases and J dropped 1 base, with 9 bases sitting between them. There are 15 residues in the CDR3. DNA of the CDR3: TGTGCCAGCAGCCAAGAGCTACCACCCCAAGAGACCCAGTACTTC. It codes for CASSQELPPQETQYF.

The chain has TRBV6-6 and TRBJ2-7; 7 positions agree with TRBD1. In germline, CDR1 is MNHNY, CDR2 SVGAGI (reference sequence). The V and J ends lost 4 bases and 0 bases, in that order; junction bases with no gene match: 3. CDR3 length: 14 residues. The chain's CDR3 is CASSSGTASYEQYF. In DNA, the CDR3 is TGTGCCAGCAGTTCCGGGACAGCCTCCTACGAGCAGTACTTC.

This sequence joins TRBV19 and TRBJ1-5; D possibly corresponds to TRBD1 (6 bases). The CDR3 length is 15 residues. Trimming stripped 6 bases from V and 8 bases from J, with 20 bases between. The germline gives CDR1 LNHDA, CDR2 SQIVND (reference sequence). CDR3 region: CASRRSDRPQKPQHF. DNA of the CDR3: TGTGCCAGTAGGAGGAGCGACAGGCCTCAGAAGCCCCAGCATTTT.

The chain's CDR3 is CASSSGTSGTYEQYF. Here the CDR3 DNA reads TGTGCCAGCAGCTCGGGGACTAGCGGGACCTACGAGCAGTACTTC. The chain combines TRBV5-5 with TRBJ2-7; 13 bases agree with TRBD2. Germline lookup yields CDR1 SGHKS and CDR2 YYEKEE (reference sequence). The J segment lost 2 bases and the V segment lost 3 bases, leaving 2 bases of the junction unmatched. This CDR3 has 15 residues.

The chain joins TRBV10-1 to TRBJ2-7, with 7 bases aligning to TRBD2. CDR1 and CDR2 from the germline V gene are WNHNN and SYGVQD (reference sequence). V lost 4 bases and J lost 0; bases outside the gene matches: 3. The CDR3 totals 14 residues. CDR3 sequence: CASSAGGSSYEQYF. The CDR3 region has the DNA TGCGCCAGCAGTGCGGGCGGGAGCTCCTACGAGCAGTACTTC.

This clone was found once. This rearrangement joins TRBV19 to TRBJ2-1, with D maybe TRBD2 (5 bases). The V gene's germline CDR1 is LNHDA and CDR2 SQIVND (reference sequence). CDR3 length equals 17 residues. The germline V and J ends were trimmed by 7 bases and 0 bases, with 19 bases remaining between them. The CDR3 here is CASTGLAVFSSYNEQFF. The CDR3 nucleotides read TGTGCCAGTACGGGATTAGCCGTCTTTAGCTCCTACAATGAGCAGTTCTTC.

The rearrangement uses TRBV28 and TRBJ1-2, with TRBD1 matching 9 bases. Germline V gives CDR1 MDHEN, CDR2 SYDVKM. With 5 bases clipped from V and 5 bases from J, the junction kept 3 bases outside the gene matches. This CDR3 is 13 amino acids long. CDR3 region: CASSPDRGYGYTF. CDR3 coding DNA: TGTGCCAGCAGTCCCGACAGGGGGTATGGCTACACCTTC.

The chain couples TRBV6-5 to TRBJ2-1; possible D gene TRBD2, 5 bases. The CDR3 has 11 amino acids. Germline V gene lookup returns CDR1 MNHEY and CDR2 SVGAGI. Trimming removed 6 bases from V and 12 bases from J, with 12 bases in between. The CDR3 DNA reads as TGTGCCAGCAGGAGGGCTGCGGCGCAGTTCTTC. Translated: CASRRAAAQFF.

The CDR3, as DNA: TGTGCCAGCAGTTTTGTAAGAGAACAGTGGAGGACTGAAGCTTTCTTT. Encoded protein: CASSFVREQWRTEAFF. J is TRBJ1-1 and V is TRBV28; D is ambiguous. Germline V gene lookup returns CDR1 MDHEN and CDR2 SYDVKM. This CDR3 region has 16 residues. The ends were cut back, 3 bases at V and 5 bases at J, with 19 bases in the middle.

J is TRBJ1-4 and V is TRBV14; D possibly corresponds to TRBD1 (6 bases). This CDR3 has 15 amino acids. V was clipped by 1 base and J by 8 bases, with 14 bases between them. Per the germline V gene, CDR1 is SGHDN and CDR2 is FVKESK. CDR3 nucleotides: TGTGCCAGCAGCCAAGCAGGGGCGCCGAGGGAAAAACTGTTTTTT. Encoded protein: CASSQAGAPREKLFF.

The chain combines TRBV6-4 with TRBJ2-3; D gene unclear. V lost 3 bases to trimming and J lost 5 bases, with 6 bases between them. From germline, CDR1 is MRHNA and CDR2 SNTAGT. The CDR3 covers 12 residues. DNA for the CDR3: TGTGCCAGCAGTGAATCGGGAGATACGCAGTATTTT. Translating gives CASSESGDTQYF.

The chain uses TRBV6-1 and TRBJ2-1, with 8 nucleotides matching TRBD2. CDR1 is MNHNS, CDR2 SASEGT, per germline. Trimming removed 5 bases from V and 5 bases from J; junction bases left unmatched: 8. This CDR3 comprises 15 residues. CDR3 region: CASSPGGDQNNEQFF. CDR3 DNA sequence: TGTGCCAGCAGTCCCGGGGGGGACCAGAACAATGAGCAGTTCTTC.

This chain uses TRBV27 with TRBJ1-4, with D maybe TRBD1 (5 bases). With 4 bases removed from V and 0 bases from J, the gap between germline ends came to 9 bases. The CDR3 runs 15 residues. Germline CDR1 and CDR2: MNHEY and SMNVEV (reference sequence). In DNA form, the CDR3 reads TGTGCCAGCAGTTCCCGACAGCCAACTAATGAAAAACTGTTTTTT. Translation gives CASSSRQPTNEKLFF. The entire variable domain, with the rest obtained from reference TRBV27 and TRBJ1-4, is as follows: EAQVTQNPRYLITVTGKKLTVTCSQNMNHEYMSWYRQDPGLGLRQIYYSMNVEVTDKGDVPEGYKVSRKEKRNFPLILESPSPNQTSLYFCASSSRQPTNEKLFFGSGTQLSVL.

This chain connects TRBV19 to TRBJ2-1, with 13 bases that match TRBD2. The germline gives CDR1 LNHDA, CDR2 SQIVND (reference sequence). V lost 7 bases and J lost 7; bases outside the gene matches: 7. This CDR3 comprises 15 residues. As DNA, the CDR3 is TGTGCCAGTATGCAAGGGACTAGCGGGACGAATGAGCAGTTCTTC. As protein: CASMQGTSGTNEQFF.

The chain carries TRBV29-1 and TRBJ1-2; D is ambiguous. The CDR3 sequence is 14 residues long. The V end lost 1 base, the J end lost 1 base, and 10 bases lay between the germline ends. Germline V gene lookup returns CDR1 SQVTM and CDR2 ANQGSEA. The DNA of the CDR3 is TGCAGCGTTGAAGGGCCGGGGATTAACTATGGCTACACCTTC. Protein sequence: CSVEGPGINYGYTF. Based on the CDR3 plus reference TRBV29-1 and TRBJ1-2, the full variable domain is SAVISQKPSRDICQRGTSLTIQCQVDSQVTMMFWYRQQPGQSLTLIATANQGSEATYESGFVIDKFPISRPNLTFSTLTVSNMSPEDSSIYLCSVEGPGINYGYTFGSGTRLTVV.

CDR3 sequence reads: CASSELTGGGQPQHF. The CDR3 nucleotides are TGTGCCAGCAGTGAACTGACAGGGGGCGGTCAGCCCCAGCATTTT. This chain links TRBV2 with TRBJ1-5, with 10 bases aligning to TRBD1. The CDR3 loop spans 15 amino acids. CDR1 and CDR2 (germline): SNHLY, FYNNEI. Germline trimming cut 2 bases from V and 6 bases from J; bases unmatched to any gene: 4.

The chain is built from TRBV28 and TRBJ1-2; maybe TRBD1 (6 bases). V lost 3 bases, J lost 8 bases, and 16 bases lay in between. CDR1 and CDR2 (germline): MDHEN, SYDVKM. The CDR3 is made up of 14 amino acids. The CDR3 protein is CASSLKVQGKGYTF. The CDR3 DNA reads TGTGCCAGCAGTTTGAAGGTCCAGGGGAAGGGCTACACCTTC.

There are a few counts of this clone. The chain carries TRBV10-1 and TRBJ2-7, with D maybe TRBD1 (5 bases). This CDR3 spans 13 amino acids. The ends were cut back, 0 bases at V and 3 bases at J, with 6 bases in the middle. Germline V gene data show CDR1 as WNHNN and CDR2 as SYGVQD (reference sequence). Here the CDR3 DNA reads TGCGCCAGCAGTGAGTCGACAGTCTACGAGCAGTACTTC. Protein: CASSESTVYEQYF.

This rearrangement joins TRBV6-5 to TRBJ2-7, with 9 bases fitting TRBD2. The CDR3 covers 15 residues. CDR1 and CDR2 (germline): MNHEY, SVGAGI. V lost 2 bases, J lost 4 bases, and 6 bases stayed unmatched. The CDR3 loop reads CASSYSSGRSYEQYF. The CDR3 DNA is TGTGCCAGCAGTTACAGTAGCGGGAGATCGTACGAGCAGTACTTC.

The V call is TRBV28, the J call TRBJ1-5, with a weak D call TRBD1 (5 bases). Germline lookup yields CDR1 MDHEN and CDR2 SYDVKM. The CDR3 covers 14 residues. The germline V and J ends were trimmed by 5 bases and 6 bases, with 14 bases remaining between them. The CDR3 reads CASSPGTAVQPQHF. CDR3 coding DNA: TGTGCCAGCAGTCCCGGGACTGCAGTTCAGCCCCAGCATTTT.

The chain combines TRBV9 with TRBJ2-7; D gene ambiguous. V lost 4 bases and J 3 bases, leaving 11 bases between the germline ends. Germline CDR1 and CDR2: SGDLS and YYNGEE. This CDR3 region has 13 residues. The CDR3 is CASSSYNGYEQYF. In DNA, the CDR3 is TGTGCCAGCAGCTCTTATAACGGCTACGAGCAGTACTTC.